This T cell receptor beta chain came from a study of cytomegalovirus exposure and HLA in healthy donors. Study-level findings and limits: In an earlier analysis, about 87% or about 30%: the productive usage of most TCR beta V segments.

13 Jbeta primers and 60 Vbeta primers were used for the PCR. Repertoires were generated with immunoSEQ multiplex PCR, while TCRdb's copy carries only in-frame clones and drops some. The sample shows nearly 300,000 clones, 75% to 90% of them seen only once. A note on this clone: Its antigen remains unidentified.

The CDR3 length is 18 residues. The V segment lost 4 bases and the J segment 2 bases; nucleotides outside the gene matches: 10. Germline V gene data show CDR1 as SGHRS and CDR2 as YFSETQ. These donors, healthy bone marrow donors, were studied. The study sampled nominally healthy donors, though unrecorded immune exposures were likely. This receptor was obtained from a man between 40 and 49 years old in good health and CMV-seropositive. Source material: PBMCs. The chain recombines TRBV5-1 with TRBJ2-7; TRBD2 aligns across 15 bases. CDR3 residues: CASSLGLAGGGVPYEQYF. The CDR3 bases are TGCGCCAGCAGCCTGGGACTAGCGGGAGGAGGGGTACCCTACGAGCAGTACTTC.